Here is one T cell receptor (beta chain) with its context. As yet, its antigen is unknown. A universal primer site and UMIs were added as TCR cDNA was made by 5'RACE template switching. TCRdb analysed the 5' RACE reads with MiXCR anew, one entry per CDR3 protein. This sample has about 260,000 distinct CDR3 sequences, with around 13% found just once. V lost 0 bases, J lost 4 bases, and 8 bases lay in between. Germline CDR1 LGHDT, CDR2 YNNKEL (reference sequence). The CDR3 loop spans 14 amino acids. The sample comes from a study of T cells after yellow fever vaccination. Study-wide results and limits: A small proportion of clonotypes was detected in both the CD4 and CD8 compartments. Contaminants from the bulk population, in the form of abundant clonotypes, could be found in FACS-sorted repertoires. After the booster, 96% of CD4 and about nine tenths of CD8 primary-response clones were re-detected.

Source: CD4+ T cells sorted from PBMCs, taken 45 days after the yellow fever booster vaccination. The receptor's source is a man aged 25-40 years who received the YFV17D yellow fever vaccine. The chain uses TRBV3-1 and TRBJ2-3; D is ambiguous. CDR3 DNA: TGTGCCAGCAGCCAAGACCACCGGGCAGATACGCAGTATTTT. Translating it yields CASSQDHRADTQYF.